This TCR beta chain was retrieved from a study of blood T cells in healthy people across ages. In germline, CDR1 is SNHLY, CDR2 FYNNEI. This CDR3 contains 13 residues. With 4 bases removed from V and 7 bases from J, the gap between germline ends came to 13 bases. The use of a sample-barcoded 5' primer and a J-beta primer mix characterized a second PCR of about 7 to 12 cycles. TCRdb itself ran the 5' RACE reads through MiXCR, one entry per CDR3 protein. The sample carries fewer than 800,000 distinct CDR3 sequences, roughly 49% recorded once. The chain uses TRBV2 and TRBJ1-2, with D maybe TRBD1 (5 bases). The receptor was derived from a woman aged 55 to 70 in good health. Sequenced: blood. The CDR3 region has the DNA TGTGCCAGCAGTGCGGCAGGGAGCGGTGGCTACACCTTC. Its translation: CASSAAGSGGYTF.